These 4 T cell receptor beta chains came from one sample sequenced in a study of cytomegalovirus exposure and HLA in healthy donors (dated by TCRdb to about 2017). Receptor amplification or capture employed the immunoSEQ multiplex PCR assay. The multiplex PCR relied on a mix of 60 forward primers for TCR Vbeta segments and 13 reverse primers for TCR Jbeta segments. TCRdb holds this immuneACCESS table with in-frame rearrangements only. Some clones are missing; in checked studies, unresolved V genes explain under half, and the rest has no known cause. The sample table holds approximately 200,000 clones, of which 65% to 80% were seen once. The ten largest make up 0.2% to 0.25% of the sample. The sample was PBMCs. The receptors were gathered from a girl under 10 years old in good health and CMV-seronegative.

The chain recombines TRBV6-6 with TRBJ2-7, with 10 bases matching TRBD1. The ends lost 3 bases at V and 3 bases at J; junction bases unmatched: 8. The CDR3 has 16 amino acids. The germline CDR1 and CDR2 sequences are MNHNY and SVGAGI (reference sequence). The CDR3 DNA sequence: TGTGCCAGCAGTTATGACCGGGACAGGGGCCTCTACGAGCAGTACTTC. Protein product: CASSYDRDRGLYEQYF.

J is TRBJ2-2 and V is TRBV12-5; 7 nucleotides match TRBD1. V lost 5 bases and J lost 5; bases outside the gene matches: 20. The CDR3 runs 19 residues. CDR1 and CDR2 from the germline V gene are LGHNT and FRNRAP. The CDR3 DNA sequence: TGTGCTAGTGGTCCGCCCCCCCTATACAGGGGACGAGAAACCGGGGAGCTGTTTTTT. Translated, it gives CASGPPPLYRGRETGELFF.

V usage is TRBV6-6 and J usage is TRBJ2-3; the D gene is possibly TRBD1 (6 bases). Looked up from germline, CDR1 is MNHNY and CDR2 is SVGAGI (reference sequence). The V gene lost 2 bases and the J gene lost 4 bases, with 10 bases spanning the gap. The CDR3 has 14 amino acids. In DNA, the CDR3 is TGTGCCAGCAGTTACATGGGGGCGGCAGATACGCAGTATTTT. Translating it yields CASSYMGAADTQYF.

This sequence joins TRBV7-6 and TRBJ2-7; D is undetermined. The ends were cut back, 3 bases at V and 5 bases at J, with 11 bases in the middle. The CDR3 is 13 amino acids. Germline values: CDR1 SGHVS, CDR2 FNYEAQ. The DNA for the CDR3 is TGTGCCAGCAGCTTCGGGTTAATGGACGAGCAGTACTTC. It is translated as CASSFGLMDEQYF.